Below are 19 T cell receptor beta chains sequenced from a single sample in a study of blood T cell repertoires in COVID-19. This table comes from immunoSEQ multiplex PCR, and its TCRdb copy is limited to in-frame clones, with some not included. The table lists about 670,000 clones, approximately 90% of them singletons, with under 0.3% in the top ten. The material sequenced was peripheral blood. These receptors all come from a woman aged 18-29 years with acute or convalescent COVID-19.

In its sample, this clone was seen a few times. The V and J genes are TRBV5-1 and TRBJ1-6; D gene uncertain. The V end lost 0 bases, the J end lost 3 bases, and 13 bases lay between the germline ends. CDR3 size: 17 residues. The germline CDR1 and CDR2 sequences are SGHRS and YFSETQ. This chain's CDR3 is CASSLGWENIYNSPLHF. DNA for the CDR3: TGCGCCAGCAGCTTGGGGTGGGAGAACATCTATAATTCACCCCTCCACTTT.

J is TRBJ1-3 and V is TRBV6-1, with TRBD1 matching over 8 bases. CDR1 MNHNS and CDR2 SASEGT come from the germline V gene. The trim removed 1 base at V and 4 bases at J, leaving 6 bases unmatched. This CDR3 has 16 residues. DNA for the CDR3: TGTGCCAGCAGTGAAGAGGTCAGGGGGCCCGGAAACACCATATATTTT. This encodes CASSEEVRGPGNTIYF.

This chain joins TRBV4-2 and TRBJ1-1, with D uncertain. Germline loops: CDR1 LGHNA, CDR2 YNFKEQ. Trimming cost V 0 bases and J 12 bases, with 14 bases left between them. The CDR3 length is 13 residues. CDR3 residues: CASSQESRTVTFF. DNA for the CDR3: TGTGCCAGCAGCCAAGAATCCAGAACAGTCACTTTCTTT.

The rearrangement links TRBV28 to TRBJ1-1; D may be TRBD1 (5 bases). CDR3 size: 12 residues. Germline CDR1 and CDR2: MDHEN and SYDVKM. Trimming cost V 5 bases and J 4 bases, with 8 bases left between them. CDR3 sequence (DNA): TGTGCCAGCAGTGACCAGGGCACTGAAGCTTTCTTT. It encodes CASSDQGTEAFF.

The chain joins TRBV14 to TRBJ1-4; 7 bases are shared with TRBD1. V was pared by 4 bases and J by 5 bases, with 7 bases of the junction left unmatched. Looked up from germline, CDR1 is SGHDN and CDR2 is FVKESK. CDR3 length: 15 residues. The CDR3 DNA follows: TGTGCCAGCAGCCTCGGGACAGCCACAAATGAAAAACTGTTTTTT. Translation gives CASSLGTATNEKLFF.

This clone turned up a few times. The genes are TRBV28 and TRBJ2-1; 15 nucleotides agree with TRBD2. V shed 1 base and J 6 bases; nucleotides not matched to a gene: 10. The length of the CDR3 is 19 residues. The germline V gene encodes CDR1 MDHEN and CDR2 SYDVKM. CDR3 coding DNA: TGTGCCAGCAGTTTATCGGGACTAGCGGGGGGAATCACCGTCAATGAGCAGTTCTTC. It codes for CASSLSGLAGGITVNEQFF.

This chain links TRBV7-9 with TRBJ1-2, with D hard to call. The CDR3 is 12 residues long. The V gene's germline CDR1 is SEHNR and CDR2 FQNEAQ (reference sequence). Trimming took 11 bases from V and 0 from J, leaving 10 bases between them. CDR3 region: CAQAETNYGYTF. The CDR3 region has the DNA TGTGCCCAGGCAGAGACTAACTATGGCTACACCTTC.

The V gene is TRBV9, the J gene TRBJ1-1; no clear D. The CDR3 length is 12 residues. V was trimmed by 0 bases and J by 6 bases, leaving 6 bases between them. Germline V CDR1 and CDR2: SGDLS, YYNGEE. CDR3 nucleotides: TGTGCCAGCAGCGTAGGAAACTCTGAAGCTTTCTTT. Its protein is CASSVGNSEAFF.

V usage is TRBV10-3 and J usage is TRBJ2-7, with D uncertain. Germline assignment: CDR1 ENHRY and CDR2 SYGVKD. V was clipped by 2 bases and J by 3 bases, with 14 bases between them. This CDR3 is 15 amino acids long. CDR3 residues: CAISEGQVPDYEQYF. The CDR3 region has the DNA TGTGCCATCAGTGAGGGGCAGGTCCCCGACTACGAGCAGTACTTC.

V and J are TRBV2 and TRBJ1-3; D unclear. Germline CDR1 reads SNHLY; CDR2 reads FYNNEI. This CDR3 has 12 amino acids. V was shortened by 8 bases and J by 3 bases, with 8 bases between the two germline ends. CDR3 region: CASVTDGNTIYF. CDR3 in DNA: TGTGCCAGCGTAACAGATGGAAACACCATATATTTT. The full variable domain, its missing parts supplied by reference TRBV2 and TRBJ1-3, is EPEVTQTPSHQVTQMGQEVILRCVPISNHLYFYWYRQILGQKVEFLVSFYNNEISEKSEIFDDQFSVERPDGSNFTLKIRSTKLEDSAMYFCASVTDGNTIYFGEGSWLTVV.

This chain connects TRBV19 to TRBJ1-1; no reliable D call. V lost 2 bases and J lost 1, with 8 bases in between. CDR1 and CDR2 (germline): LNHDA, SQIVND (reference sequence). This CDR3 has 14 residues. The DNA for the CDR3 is TGTGCCAGTAGTATACGGGATAGGAACACTGAAGCTTTCTTT. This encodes CASSIRDRNTEAFF.

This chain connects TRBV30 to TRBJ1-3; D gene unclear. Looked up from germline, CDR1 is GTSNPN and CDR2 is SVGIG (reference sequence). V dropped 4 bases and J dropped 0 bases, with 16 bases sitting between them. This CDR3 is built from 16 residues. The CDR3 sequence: CAWIEQPSNSGNTIYF. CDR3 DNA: TGTGCCTGGATTGAACAGCCCTCCAACTCTGGAAACACCATATATTTT.

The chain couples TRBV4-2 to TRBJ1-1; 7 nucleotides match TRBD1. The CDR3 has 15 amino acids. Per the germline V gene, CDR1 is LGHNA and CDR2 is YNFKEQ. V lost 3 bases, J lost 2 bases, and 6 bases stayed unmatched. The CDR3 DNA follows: TGTGCCAGCAGCCATGTAAGGGACAGTAACACTGAAGCTTTCTTT. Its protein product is CASSHVRDSNTEAFF.

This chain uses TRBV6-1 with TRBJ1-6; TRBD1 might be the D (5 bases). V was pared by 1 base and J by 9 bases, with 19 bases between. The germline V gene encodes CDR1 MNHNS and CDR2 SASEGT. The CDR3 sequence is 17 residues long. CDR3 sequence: CASSEGGSRVFGSPLHF. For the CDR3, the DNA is TGTGCCAGCAGTGAAGGGGGCTCACGGGTATTTGGTTCACCCCTCCACTTT.

The CDR3 loop reads CASSLGDRDIGKLFF. CDR3 in DNA: TGCGCCAGCAGCTTGGGTGACAGGGATATTGGGAAACTGTTTTTT. The V call is TRBV5-1, the J call TRBJ1-4; 7 positions match TRBD1. After removal of 0 bases from V and 11 bases from J, the junction contained 10 bases not matched to a gene. Per the germline V gene, CDR1 is SGHRS and CDR2 is YFSETQ. The CDR3 has 15 amino acids.

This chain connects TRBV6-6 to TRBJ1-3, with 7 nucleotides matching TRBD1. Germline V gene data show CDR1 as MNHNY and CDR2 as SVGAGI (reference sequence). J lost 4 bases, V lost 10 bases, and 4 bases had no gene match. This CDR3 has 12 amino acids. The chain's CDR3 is CAIRQGGNTIYF. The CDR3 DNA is TGTGCCATACGACAGGGAGGAAACACCATATATTTT.

CDR3 sequence reads: CASSFLVSGKDTIYF. CDR3 in DNA: TGTGCCAGCAGCTTCCTTGTTTCGGGGAAAGACACCATATATTTT. The chain employs TRBV7-8 and TRBJ1-3; D is uncertain. Deletions cut 3 bases from V and 8 bases from J, with 17 bases between. Germline V gene sequence: CDR1 SGHVS, CDR2 FQNEAQ. The CDR3 contains 15 residues.

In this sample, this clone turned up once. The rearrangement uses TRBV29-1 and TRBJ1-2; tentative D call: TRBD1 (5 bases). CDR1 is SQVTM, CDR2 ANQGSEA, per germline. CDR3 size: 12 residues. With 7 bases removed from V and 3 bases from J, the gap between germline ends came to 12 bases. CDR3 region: CSARGSDYGYTF. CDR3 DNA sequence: TGCAGCGCGAGGGGTAGTGACTATGGCTACACCTTC.

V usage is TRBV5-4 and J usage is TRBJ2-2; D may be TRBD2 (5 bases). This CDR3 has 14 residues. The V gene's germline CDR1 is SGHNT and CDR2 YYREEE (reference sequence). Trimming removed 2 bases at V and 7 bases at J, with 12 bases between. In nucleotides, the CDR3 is TGTGCCAGCAGCTTCGGGGAACGAGGCGGGGAGCTGTTTTTT. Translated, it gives CASSFGERGGELFF.